This T cell receptor beta chain was documented in a study of regulatory T cells in long-lasting Graves disease. In building TCR beta libraries, iRepertoire HTBI primers were used together with Arm-PCR of CDR3 regions. TCRdb independently ran MiXCR on the multiplex PCR reads; one entry per CDR3 protein. The table lists over 300,000 distinct CDR3 sequences, less than 20% of them singletons. This clonotype showed up many times. Time point reported: persistent/refractory GD, antithyroid drugs over 5 years with positive TRAb. The TCR library was made from RNA extracted from PBMCs. Sequences were derived from peripheral blood mononuclear cells (PBMCs), sampled when the disease was refractory, from a patient treated with antithyroid drugs. This clonotype was obtained from a female donor with Graves disease.

CDR3: CASTTAYGPYGYTF. The CDR3 DNA is TGTGCCAGTACCACAGCTTATGGACCCTATGGCTACACCTTC. The chain employs TRBV19 and TRBJ1-2; D uncertain. Germline values: CDR1 LNHDA, CDR2 SQIVND (reference sequence). The ends were cut back, 7 bases at V and 4 bases at J, with 16 bases in the middle. The CDR3 totals 14 residues.